Presented here are 19 T cell receptor beta chains from one specimen sequenced in a study of regulatory T cells in long-lasting Graves disease. Sample time point: newly diagnosed GD, antithyroid drugs for less than 3 months. Extracted RNA from PBMCs served as the source of the TCR library. Investigators prepared the TCR beta libraries by applying iRepertoire HTBI primers and Arm-PCR of CDR3 regions. Via MiXCR, TCRdb re-called the multiplex PCR reads, giving one row per CDR3 protein. The table shows around 470,000 distinct CDR3 sequences, with about 15% occurring only once. This sample was also put to use in a study of T cells in Graves' hyperthyroidism and ophthalmopathy.

Here the sequenced sample was peripheral blood mononuclear cells (PBMCs), taken at new diagnosis, from a patient treated with antithyroid drugs. The origin of the receptors is a woman aged 50 to 60 with Graves disease.

The sample holds a few counts of this clonotype. J is TRBJ2-4 and V is TRBV12-3 or TRBV12-4, with 7 bases aligning to TRBD2. With V trimmed by 6 bases and J by 0 bases, 5 bases remained unmatched. The CDR3 runs 15 residues. The CDR3 DNA follows: TGTGCCAGCAGGGGGGGGGTGATAGCCAAAAACATTCAGTACTTC. Protein sequence: CASRGGVIAKNIQYF.

This clonotype turned up a few times. J is TRBJ2-2 and V is TRBV9, with D hard to call. Germline V gene data show CDR1 as SGDLS and CDR2 as YYNGEE. The CDR3 totals 14 residues. V lost 7 bases and J lost 3, with 13 bases in between. The CDR3 DNA reads as TGTGCCAGCCCCCGATTCACATACACCGGGGAGCTGTTTTTT. It specifies CASPRFTYTGELFF.

The table lists this clonotype with a few counts. The rearrangement joins TRBV19 to TRBJ2-3; 9 bases are a match to TRBD1. This CDR3 contains 16 residues. In germline, CDR1 is LNHDA, CDR2 SQIVND (reference sequence). With 5 bases clipped from V and 6 bases from J, the junction kept 12 bases outside the gene matches. The CDR3 DNA follows: TGTGCCAGTAGTTACGCCGGGACAGGGATTGAGGATACGCAGTATTTT. Translated: CASSYAGTGIEDTQYF.

The chain employs TRBV7-9 and TRBJ2-7, with 11 bases identical to TRBD2. Germline CDR1 reads SEHNR; CDR2 reads FQNEAQ (reference sequence). The CDR3 sequence is 15 residues long. With V trimmed by 5 bases and J by 7 bases, 10 bases remained unmatched. As DNA, the CDR3 is TGTGCCAGCAGCATCGAACTAGCGGGAGTTTTTGAGCAGTACTTC. This translates into CASSIELAGVFEQYF.

This clonotype was found a few times. The CDR3 spells CASSQVGAGRGNNEQFF. CDR3 DNA: TGTGCCAGCAGCCAAGTGGGTGCCGGGCGGGGTAACAATGAGCAGTTCTTC. This chain joins TRBV4-2 and TRBJ2-1; D is possibly TRBD2 (6 bases). The CDR3 sequence is 17 residues long. The ends were cut back, 1 base at V and 5 bases at J, with 18 bases in the middle. Per the germline V gene, CDR1 is LGHNA and CDR2 is YNFKEQ.

This clonotype occurred a few times. The chain is built from TRBV27 and TRBJ2-1, with 11 bases aligning to TRBD2. Trimming cost V 5 bases and J 0 bases; bases outside gene matches: 6. The CDR3 is 17 amino acids. Germline CDR1 MNHEY, CDR2 SMNVEV (reference sequence). The DNA of the CDR3 is TGTGCCAGCAGTCGATTAGCGGGAGGGCTCTCCTACAATGAGCAGTTCTTC. Translation gives CASSRLAGGLSYNEQFF.

This clonotype was seen more than once but under ten times. The rearrangement links TRBV19 to TRBJ2-2; tentative D call: TRBD2 (6 bases). There are 16 residues in the CDR3. Germline assignment: CDR1 LNHDA and CDR2 SQIVND (reference sequence). V lost 1 base, J lost 6 bases, and 15 bases lay in between. DNA of the CDR3: TGTGCCAGTAGTATAGTGCGGGATTTTGGCGCCGGGGAGCTGTTTTTT. Its translation: CASSIVRDFGAGELFF.

V is TRBV5-1 and J is TRBJ2-1, with 13 bases lining up with TRBD2. Germline CDR1 is SGHRS and CDR2 is YFSETQ. V dropped 6 bases and J dropped 10; count of bases not matched to a gene: 13. The CDR3 is 16 residues long. In DNA form, the CDR3 reads TGCGCCAGCACCCTATCCGGGACTAGCGGGAAGCACGAGCAGTTCTTC. Its translation: CASTLSGTSGKHEQFF.

This clonotype has at least ten counts. The chain uses TRBV11-3 and TRBJ2-4; TRBD2 might be the D (5 bases). CDR3 length: 16 amino acids. V gave up 5 bases and J gave up 0 bases, with 14 bases separating them. Per germline, CDR1 SGHNT and CDR2 YENEEA. The CDR3 coding sequence is TGTGCCAGCAGCCTGGGGAGCGGCAAAGCCAAAAACATTCAGTACTTC. Its translation: CASSLGSGKAKNIQYF. The full variable domain, with the rest looked up from reference TRBV11-3 and TRBJ2-4, is EAGVVQSPRYKIIEKKQPVAFWCNPISGHNTLYWYLQNLGQGPELLIRYENEEAVDDSQLPKDRFSAERLKGVDSTLKIQPAELGDSAVYLCASSLGSGKAKNIQYFGAGTRLSVL.

Only a few counts were recorded for this clonotype. The V call is TRBV5-6, the J call TRBJ1-3; D call uncertain. This CDR3 is 13 amino acids long. CDR1 and CDR2 from the germline V gene are SGHDT and YYEEEE. V lost 4 bases and J 4 bases, leaving 9 bases between the germline ends. The CDR3 region is CASSPTEGNTIYF. The CDR3 DNA is TGTGCCAGCAGCCCAACAGAGGGAAACACCATATATTTT. The entire variable domain, with the rest obtained from reference TRBV5-6 and TRBJ1-3, is as follows: DAGVTQSPTHLIKTRGQQVTLRCSPKSGHDTVSWYQQALGQGPQFIFQYYEEEERQRGNFPDRFSGHQFPNYSSELNVNALLLGDSALYLCASSPTEGNTIYFGEGSWLTVV.

In this sample, this clonotype turned up many times. This rearrangement joins TRBV28 to TRBJ2-7; D uncertain. CDR3 size: 12 residues. Germline loops: CDR1 MDHEN, CDR2 SYDVKM. Trimming pared 1 base from V and 4 bases from J, leaving 5 bases between. The CDR3 here is CASSLYQYEQYF. The CDR3 DNA reads TGTGCCAGCAGTTTATATCAATACGAGCAGTACTTC.

This clonotype was picked up many times. The rearrangement uses TRBV7-3 and TRBJ2-1; TRBD2 might be the D (5 bases). CDR1 and CDR2 from the germline V gene are SGHTA and FQGTGA. The length of the CDR3 is 15 residues. Deletions cut 3 bases from V and 0 bases from J, with 9 bases between. This CDR3 is CASSFEGSSYNEQFF. The CDR3 DNA reads as TGTGCCAGCAGCTTCGAGGGTAGCTCCTACAATGAGCAGTTCTTC.

This chain links TRBV19 with TRBJ2-1; the D gene is possibly TRBD2 (6 bases). The CDR3 is 15 amino acids. The V gene's germline CDR1 is LNHDA and CDR2 SQIVND (reference sequence). V was clipped by 5 bases and J by 4 bases, with 15 bases between them. CDR3 DNA: TGTGCCAGTAGTGTGTTCGGGAGTCGGTACAATGAGCAGTTCTTC. This translates into CASSVFGSRYNEQFF.

This clonotype was seen a single time. The gene calls are TRBV11-2 and TRBJ2-7; 16 bases match TRBD2. Losses at the gene ends were 2 bases for V and 3 bases for J; bases not matched to a gene: 4. In germline, CDR1 is SGHAT, CDR2 FQNNGV. There are 17 residues in the CDR3. The CDR3 protein is CASSLRGLAGGYYEQYF. The DNA of the CDR3 is TGTGCCAGCAGCTTAAGGGGACTAGCGGGAGGGTACTACGAGCAGTACTTC.

This clonotype was found many times. The J gene is TRBJ1-2, the V gene TRBV2, with 7 bases aligning to TRBD1. CDR1 is SNHLY, CDR2 FYNNEI, per germline. The J segment lost 8 bases and the V segment lost 7 bases, leaving 16 bases of the junction unmatched. The CDR3 is made up of 15 amino acids. In DNA form, the CDR3 reads TGTGCCAGCACCACGGGAGGACAGGCCGCCGGAGGCTACACCTTC. Its protein is CASTTGGQAAGGYTF. The variable domain in full, with the rest retrieved from reference TRBV2 and TRBJ1-2, is EPEVTQTPSHQVTQMGQEVILRCVPISNHLYFYWYRQILGQKVEFLVSFYNNEISEKSEIFDDQFSVERPDGSNFTLKIRSTKLEDSAMYFCASTTGGQAAGGYTFGSGTRLTVV.

This clonotype was seen ten or more times. The chain employs TRBV3-1 and TRBJ1-2; tentatively, D is TRBD1 (5 bases). The germline V and J ends were trimmed by 0 bases and 8 bases, with 19 bases remaining between them. This CDR3 has 16 amino acids. Germline V gives CDR1 LGHDT, CDR2 YNNKEL (reference sequence). The DNA of the CDR3 is TGTGCCAGCAGCCAAGATTCTGGGGCCACCGTCAGCGGCTACACCTTC. It is translated as CASSQDSGATVSGYTF.

In this sample, this clonotype turned up a few times. The V and J genes are TRBV5-1 and TRBJ1-5; TRBD1 matches at 7 bases. The CDR3 is 13 amino acids. After removal of 1 base from V and 8 bases from J, the junction contained 3 bases not matched to a gene. The germline V gene encodes CDR1 SGHRS and CDR2 YFSETQ. This CDR3 is CASSLSGGEPQHF. The CDR3 DNA sequence: TGCGCCAGCAGCTTGTCAGGGGGGGAGCCCCAGCATTTT. The full variable domain, with the rest looked up from reference TRBV5-1 and TRBJ1-5, is KAGVTQTPRYLIKTRGQQVTLSCSPISGHRSVSWYQQTPGQGLQFLFEYFSETQRNKGNFPGRFSGRQFSNSRSEMNVSTLELGDSALYLCASSLSGGEPQHFGDGTRLSIL.

The table lists this clonotype with a few counts. The chain links TRBV9 to TRBJ2-3; D may be TRBD1 or TRBD2 (5 bases each). This CDR3 has 14 amino acids. The germline V and J ends were trimmed by 4 bases and 2 bases, with 11 bases remaining between them. Germline V lookup: CDR1 SGDLS, CDR2 YYNGEE. As DNA, the CDR3 is TGTGCCAGCAGCCCCCCCGGGACCACAGATACGCAGTATTTT. It translates to CASSPPGTTDTQYF.

With regard to this clonotype: Germline is not matched at one junction end, which may reflect a read error. V usage is TRBV12-3 or TRBV12-4 and J usage is TRBJ2-1; TRBD1 might be the D (7 bases). The CDR3 sequence is 14 residues long. The CDR3 spells CAISEGAGWNEQFF. The CDR3 coding sequence is TGTGCCATCAGTGAGGGGGCGGGGTGGAATGAGCAGTTCTTC.